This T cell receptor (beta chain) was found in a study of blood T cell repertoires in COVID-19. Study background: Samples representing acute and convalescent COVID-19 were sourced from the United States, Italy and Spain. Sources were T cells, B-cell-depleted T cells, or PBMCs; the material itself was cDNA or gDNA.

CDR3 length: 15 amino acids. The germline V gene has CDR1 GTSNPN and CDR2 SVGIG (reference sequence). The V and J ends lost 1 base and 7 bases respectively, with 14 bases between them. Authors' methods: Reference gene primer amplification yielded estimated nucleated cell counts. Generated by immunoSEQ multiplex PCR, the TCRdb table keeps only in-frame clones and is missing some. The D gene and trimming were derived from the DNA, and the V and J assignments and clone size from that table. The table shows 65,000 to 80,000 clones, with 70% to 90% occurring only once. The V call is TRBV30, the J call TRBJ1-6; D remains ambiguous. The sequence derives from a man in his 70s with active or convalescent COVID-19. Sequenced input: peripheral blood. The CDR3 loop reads CAWSGTGRGNSPLHF. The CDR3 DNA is TGTGCCTGGAGTGGGACCGGGAGAGGAAATTCACCCCTCCACTTT.